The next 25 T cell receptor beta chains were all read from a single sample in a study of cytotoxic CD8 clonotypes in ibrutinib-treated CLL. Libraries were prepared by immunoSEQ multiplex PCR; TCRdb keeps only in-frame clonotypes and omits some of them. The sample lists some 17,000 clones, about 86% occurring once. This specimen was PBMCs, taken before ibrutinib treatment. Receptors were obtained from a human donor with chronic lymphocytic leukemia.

CDR3 residues: CASSDVPGADTQYF. In DNA, the CDR3 is TGTGCCAGCAGTGACGTACCTGGGGCCGATACGCAGTATTTT. This rearrangement joins TRBV2 to TRBJ2-3; TRBD1 might be the D (5 bases). CDR1 SNHLY and CDR2 FYNNEI come from the germline V gene. The CDR3 length is 14 residues. Trimming took off 3 bases at V and 6 bases at J, with 13 bases between the two ends.

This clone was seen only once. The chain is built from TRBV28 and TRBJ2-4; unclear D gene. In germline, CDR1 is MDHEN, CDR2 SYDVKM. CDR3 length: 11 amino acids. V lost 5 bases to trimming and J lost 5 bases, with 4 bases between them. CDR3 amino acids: CASSRENIQYF. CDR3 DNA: TGTGCCAGCAGTAGAGAAAACATTCAGTACTTC.

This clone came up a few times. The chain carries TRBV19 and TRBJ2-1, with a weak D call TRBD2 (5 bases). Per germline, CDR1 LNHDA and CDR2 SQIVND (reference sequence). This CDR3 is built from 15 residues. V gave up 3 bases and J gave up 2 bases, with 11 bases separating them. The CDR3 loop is CASSIQAEAYNEQFF. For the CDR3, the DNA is TGTGCCAGTAGTATCCAAGCGGAGGCCTACAATGAGCAGTTCTTC.

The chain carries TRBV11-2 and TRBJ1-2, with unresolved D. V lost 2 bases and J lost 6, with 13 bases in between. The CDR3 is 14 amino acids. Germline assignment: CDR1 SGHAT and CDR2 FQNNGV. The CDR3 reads CASSLNSQWDGYTF. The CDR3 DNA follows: TGTGCCAGCAGCTTAAACAGCCAATGGGATGGCTACACCTTC.

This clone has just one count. CDR3: CASSSAKGGPYEQYF. For the CDR3, the DNA is TGTGCCAGCAGCTCGGCAAAGGGGGGCCCCTACGAGCAGTACTTC. The rearrangement uses TRBV7-9 and TRBJ2-7; D could derive from TRBD1 or TRBD2 (6 bases each). The germline V and J ends were trimmed by 4 bases and 2 bases, with 15 bases remaining between them. The germline V gene has CDR1 SEHNR and CDR2 FQNEAQ (reference sequence). The CDR3 is 15 residues long. Using reference TRBV7-9 and TRBJ2-7 for the parts outside the CDR3, the full variable domain is DTGVSQNPRHKITKRGQNVTFRCDPISEHNRLYWYRQTLGQGPEFLTYFQNEAQLEKSRLLSDRFSAERPKGSFSTLEIQRTEQGDSAMYLCASSSAKGGPYEQYFGPGTRLTVT.

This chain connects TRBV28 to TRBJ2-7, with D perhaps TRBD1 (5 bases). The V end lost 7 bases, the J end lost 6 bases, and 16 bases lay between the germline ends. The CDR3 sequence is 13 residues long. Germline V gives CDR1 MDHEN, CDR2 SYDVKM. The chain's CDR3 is CASTGEQVAEQYF. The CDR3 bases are TGTGCCAGCACCGGCGAACAGGTAGCCGAGCAGTACTTC. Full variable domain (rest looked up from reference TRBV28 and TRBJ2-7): DVKVTQSSRYLVKRTGEKVFLECVQDMDHENMFWYRQDPGLGLRLIYFSYDVKMKEKGDIPEGYSVSREKKERFSLILESASTNQTSMYLCASTGEQVAEQYFGPGTRLTVT.

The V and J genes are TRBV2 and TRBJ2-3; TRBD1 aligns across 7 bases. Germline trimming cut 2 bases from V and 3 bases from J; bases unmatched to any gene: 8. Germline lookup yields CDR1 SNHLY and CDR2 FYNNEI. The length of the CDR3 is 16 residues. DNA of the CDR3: TGTGCCAGCAGTGAATGGGGTCAGGGGGAAACAGATACGCAGTATTTT. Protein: CASSEWGQGETDTQYF. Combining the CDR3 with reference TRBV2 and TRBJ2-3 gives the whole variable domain EPEVTQTPSHQVTQMGQEVILRCVPISNHLYFYWYRQILGQKVEFLVSFYNNEISEKSEIFDDQFSVERPDGSNFTLKIRSTKLEDSAMYFCASSEWGQGETDTQYFGPGTRLTVL.

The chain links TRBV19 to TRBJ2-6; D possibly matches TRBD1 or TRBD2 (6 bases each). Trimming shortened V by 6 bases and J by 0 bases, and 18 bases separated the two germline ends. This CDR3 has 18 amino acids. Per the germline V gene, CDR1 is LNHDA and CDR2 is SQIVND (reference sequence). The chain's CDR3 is CASSPGAKVGSGANVLTF. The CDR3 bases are TGTGCCAGTAGCCCGGGGGCCAAGGTCGGCTCTGGGGCCAACGTCCTGACTTTC.

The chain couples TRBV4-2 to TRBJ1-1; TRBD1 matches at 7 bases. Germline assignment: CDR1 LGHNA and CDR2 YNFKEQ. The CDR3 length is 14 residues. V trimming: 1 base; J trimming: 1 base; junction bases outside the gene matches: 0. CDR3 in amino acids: CASSQGQGNTEAFF. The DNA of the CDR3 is TGTGCCAGCAGCCAAGGACAGGGGAACACTGAAGCTTTCTTT.

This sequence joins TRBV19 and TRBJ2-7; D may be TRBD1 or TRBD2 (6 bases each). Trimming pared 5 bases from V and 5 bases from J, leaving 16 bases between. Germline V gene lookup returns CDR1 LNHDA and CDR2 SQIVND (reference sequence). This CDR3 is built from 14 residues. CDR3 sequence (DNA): TGTGCCAGTAGTCCCGTGGGGGGCTCAAACGAGCAGTACTTC. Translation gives CASSPVGGSNEQYF.

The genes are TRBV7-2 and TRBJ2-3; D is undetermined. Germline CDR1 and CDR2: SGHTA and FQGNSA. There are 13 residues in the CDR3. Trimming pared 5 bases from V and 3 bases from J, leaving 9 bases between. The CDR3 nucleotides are TGTGCCAGCAGCCCGGATATAACAGATACGCAGTATTTT. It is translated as CASSPDITDTQYF.

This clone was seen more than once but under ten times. The CDR3 nucleotides are TGTGCCAGCAGTTTGGAGAGGACAGGGGGCGTCGGCTACACCTTC. Translated: CASSLERTGGVGYTF. V usage is TRBV28 and J usage is TRBJ1-2, with TRBD1 matching 11 bases. The V segment lost 3 bases and the J segment 8 bases; nucleotides outside the gene matches: 8. This CDR3 has 15 residues. CDR1 is MDHEN and CDR2 is SYDVKM in the germline V gene.

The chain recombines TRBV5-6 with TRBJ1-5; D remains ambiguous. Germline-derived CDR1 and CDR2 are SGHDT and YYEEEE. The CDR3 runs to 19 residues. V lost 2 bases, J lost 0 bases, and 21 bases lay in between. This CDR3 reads CASSFWPSRLGFSNQPQHF. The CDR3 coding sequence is TGTGCCAGCAGCTTTTGGCCATCCCGCCTGGGGTTTAGCAATCAGCCCCAGCATTTT.

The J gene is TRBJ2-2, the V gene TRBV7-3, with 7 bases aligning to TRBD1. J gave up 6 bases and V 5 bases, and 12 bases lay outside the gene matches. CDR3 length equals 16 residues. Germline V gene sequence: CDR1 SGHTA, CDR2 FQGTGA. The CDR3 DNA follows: TGTGCCAGCAGCCTCGGACAGGCGGTACTTGCCGGGGAGCTGTTTTTT. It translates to CASSLGQAVLAGELFF.

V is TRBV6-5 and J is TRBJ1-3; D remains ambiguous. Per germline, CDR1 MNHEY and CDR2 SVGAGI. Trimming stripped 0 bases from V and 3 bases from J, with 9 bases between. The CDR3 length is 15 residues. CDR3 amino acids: CASSYSKTFGNTIYF. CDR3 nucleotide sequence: TGTGCCAGCAGTTACTCGAAGACTTTTGGAAACACCATATATTTT.

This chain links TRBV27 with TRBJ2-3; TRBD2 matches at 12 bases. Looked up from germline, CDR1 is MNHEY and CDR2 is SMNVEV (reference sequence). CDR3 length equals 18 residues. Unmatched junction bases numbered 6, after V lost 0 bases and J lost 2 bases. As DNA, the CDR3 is TGTGCCAGCAGTTTATCCCGGACTAGCGGGGCCACCACAGATACGCAGTATTTT. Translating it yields CASSLSRTSGATTDTQYF.

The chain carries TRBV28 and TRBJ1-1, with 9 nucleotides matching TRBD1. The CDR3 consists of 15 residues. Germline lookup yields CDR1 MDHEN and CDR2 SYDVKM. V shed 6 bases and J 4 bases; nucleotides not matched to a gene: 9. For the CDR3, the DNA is TGTGCCAGCAGAGGAAGCACAGGGGGCCGCACTGAAGCTTTCTTT. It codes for CASRGSTGGRTEAFF.

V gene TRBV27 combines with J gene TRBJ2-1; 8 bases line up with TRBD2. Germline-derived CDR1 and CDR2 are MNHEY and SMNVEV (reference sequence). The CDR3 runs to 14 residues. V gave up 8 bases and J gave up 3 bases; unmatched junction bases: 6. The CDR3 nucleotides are TGTGCCAGCTCGGGGGGGGCTTTCTACAATGAGCAGTTCTTC. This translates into CASSGGAFYNEQFF.

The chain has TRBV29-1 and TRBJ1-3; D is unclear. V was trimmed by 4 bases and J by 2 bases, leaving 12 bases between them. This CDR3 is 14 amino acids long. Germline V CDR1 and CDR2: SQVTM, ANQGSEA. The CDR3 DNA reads TGCAGCGTTGGGAACCTTTCCCCTGGAAACACCATATATTTT. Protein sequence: CSVGNLSPGNTIYF.

The CDR3: CASSPPPLGNTEAFF. DNA of the CDR3: TGTGCCAGCTCACCACCCCCCCTTGGAAACACTGAAGCTTTCTTT. The J gene is TRBJ1-1, the V gene TRBV18; D is unclear. The CDR3 contains 15 residues. Germline CDR1 KGHSH, CDR2 LQKENI. The V end lost 0 bases, the J end lost 2 bases, and 10 bases lay between the germline ends. Filled out from reference TRBV18 and TRBJ1-1, the complete variable domain reads NAGVMQNPRHLVRRRGQEARLRCSPMKGHSHVYWYRQLPEEGLKFMVYLQKENIIDESGMPKERFSAEFPKEGPSILRIQQVVRGDSAAYFCASSPPPLGNTEAFFGQGTRLTVV.

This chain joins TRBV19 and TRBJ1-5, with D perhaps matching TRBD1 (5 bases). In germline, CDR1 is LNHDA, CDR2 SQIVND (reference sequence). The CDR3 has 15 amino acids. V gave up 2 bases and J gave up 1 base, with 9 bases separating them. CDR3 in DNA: TGTGCCAGTAGTATACCAGGGTCCAGCAATCAGCCCCAGCATTTT. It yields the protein CASSIPGSSNQPQHF.

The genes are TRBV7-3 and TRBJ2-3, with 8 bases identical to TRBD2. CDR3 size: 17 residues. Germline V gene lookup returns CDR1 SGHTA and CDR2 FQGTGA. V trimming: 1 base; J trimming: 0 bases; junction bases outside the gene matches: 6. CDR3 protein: CASSLMGIAGSTDTQYF. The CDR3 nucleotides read TGTGCCAGCAGCTTAATGGGGATAGCGGGGAGCACAGATACGCAGTATTTT.

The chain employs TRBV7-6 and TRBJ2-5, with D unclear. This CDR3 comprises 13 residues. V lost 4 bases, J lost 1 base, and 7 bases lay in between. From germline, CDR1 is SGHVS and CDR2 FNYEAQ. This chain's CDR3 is CASSSWTQETQYF. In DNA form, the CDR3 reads TGTGCCAGCAGCTCGTGGACCCAAGAGACCCAGTACTTC.

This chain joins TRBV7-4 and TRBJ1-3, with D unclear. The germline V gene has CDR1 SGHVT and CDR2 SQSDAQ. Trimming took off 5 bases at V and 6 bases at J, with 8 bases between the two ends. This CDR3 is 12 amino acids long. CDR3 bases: TGTGCCAGCAGCCTTAGCGTAAACACCATATATTTT. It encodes CASSLSVNTIYF.

CDR3: CASSPTDRENQPQHF. In nucleotides, the CDR3 is TGTGCCAGCTCACCAACGGACAGGGAAAATCAGCCCCAGCATTTT. The J gene is TRBJ1-5, the V gene TRBV18, with TRBD1 matching over 8 bases. After removal of 2 bases from V and 4 bases from J, the junction contained 4 bases not matched to a gene. Germline lookup yields CDR1 KGHSH and CDR2 LQKENI. This CDR3 region has 15 residues.